This T cell receptor beta chain was recorded in a study of Ad26.COV2.S vaccination and SARS-CoV-2 variants. Study-wide points: Reportedly, after vaccination the spike-specific CD8+ and CD4+ T cell responses displayed substantial breadth. Quantification of TCR breadth and depth may have yielded underestimates of total T cell responses.

The CDR3 consists of 16 residues. With V trimmed by 1 base and J by 1 base, 7 bases remained unmatched. Germline CDR1 is SGDLS and CDR2 is YYNGEE. Worth noting for this clone: The antigen remains unidentified.

Treatment described: around 19 received Ad26.COV2.S at low or high dose, single or two shots; about 5 received placebo; per-sample allocation not given. Repertoires come from day 63 after the first vaccine or placebo injection. The donor was a Boston adult aged 18-55 years. Its platform was an Ad26 vector, and its expressed antigen was Wuhan-strain SARS-CoV-2 spike. Sequenced by immunoSEQ multiplex PCR; TCRdb stores in-frame clones only, minus some. The table has approximately 410,000 clones, 92% seen once. The rearrangement links TRBV9 to TRBJ1-1, with 7 bases matching TRBD1. The material sequenced was peripheral blood, taken in a trial of Ad26.COV2.S vaccine versus placebo. The clonotype originates from a person between 18 and 65 years old who received the Ad26.COV2.S COVID-19 vaccine or a placebo. In DNA, the CDR3 is TGTGCCAGCAGCGTACTAACAGGGGCGGGGAACACTGAAGCTTTCTTT. Protein sequence: CASSVLTGAGNTEAFF.